This T cell receptor (beta chain) was captured by sequencing in a study of memory CD8 T cells in hepatitis C reinfection. Time point noted: pre-reinfection, 55 to 20 weeks before reinfection detection. Sorted cells were sequenced directly ex vivo without any in vitro expansion. TCRdb's table, derived via immunoSEQ multiplex PCR, lists solely in-frame clones and lacks some. The data show 45,000 to 55,000 clones, roughly 86% seen once. Sequences were obtained from naive CD8+ T cells sorted from blood. The sequence was obtained from a man in his late teens or twenties with hepatitis C virus infection.

CDR3 coding DNA: TGTGCCAGCAGTGATAGTTTTGGGACCCAGTACTTC. Residues: CASSDSFGTQYF. The chain couples TRBV6-1 to TRBJ2-5; D ambiguous. The CDR3 is 12 amino acids. The ends were cut back, 3 bases at V and 7 bases at J, with 9 bases in the middle. Looked up from germline, CDR1 is MNHNS and CDR2 is SASEGT.